This record looks at one TCR beta chain sequence and its context. Antigen: not known. These data belong to a study of beta chain features in type 1 diabetes. Study as a whole: The study found patients and healthy donors alike in age, gender and cell yields.

Whole-study findings and limits: Within patients, naive, central memory and Treg TCRB repertoires seemed more similar than within healthy donors. Moderate but significant shortening of TCRB CDR3s was recorded in all four CD4+ subsets from Type 1 diabetes patients.

V was pared by 4 bases and J by 5 bases, with 9 bases of the junction left unmatched. Germline V gene lookup returns CDR1 SGDLS and CDR2 YYNGEE. This CDR3 is built from 15 residues. Reverse transcription of all isolated RNA meant that expressed TCRB transcripts were sequenced. The table came from immunoSEQ multiplex PCR; TCRdb's copy has only in-frame clones and leaves some out. The sample has roughly 180,000 clones; 7% to 9% are singletons. The TCR was taken from a man aged 18 to 30 with type 1 diabetes. V is TRBV9 and J is TRBJ2-5, with 9 bases matching TRBD1. Sequencing used central memory CD4+ T cells from blood. This CDR3 is CASSTQGQGRETQYF. In DNA form, the CDR3 reads TGTGCCAGCAGCACCCAGGGACAGGGACGGGAGACCCAGTACTTC.